The T cell receptor (beta chain) under discussion was sequenced for a study of CD8 T cells in ankylosing spondylitis. General study findings and limits: Some of the motif variants had earlier been found in reactive arthritis patients' fluid and blood. From matched ankylosing spondylitis synovial fluid, disease-linked clones were reportedly recovered at significantly enriched levels. A motif in TCR beta, a set of under ten highly homologous variants, appeared characteristic of ankylosing spondylitis blood. Disease-linked clones bore a CD8+ phenotype, appearing relatively rarely in peripheral blood.

The CDR3 runs 13 residues. Germline V gene data show CDR1 as SGHVS and CDR2 as FQNEAQ. The V gene lost 5 bases and the J gene lost 8 bases, with 15 bases spanning the gap. Each TCR beta library was made by quantitative 5'-RACE that incorporated molecular barcodes. From the 5' RACE reads, TCRdb called clonotypes with MiXCR, one entry per CDR3 protein. The data contain just under 550,000 distinct CDR3 sequences, approximately 12% of them singletons. A remark on this clonotype: Its specificity is unknown.

The chain joins TRBV7-8 to TRBJ1-1; D is possibly TRBD1 (5 bases). Material: blood, either unsorted or a sorted T cell fraction (not recorded which). The TCR comes from a male donor with ankylosing spondylitis. For the CDR3, the DNA is TGTGCCAGCAGCCAGTTTCAGGGAACCGAAGCTTTCTTT. Encoded protein: CASSQFQGTEAFF.